The text below deals with one TCR beta chain. Its antigen is still unknown. Germline CDR1 is SGHVS and CDR2 is FQNEAQ. Trimming removed 1 base from V and 2 bases from J, with 16 bases in between. The CDR3 has 17 amino acids. The PCR contained 60 Vbeta and 13 Jbeta primers. Profiled with immunoSEQ multiplex PCR; TCRdb holds only in-frame clones, not every one. The table has 95,000 to 130,000 clones, over 60% seen once. The data were taken from a study of cytomegalovirus exposure and HLA in healthy donors. Whole-study findings and limits: A later analysis found TCR association rates differed by HLA locus, highest for DRB1 and lowest for HLA-C. Indistinguishable V segments such as TRBV6-2 and TRBV6-3 were excluded. Presence/absence analysis assumed near-uniform sequencing depth across donors. The sole available immune exposure information was CMV serostatus.

Sequencing was carried out using PBMCs. The clonotype comes from a man aged 25 to 40 in good health and CMV-seropositive. V gene TRBV7-8 combines with J gene TRBJ2-3, with D maybe TRBD2 (5 bases). CDR3 coding DNA: TGTGCCAGCAGCTTAGGGGGAGACATAAGATACACAGATACGCAGTATTTT. Translating it yields CASSLGGDIRYTDTQYF.